This T cell receptor beta chain appears in the sequencing data of a study of T cells after yellow fever vaccination. As for the study in general: Fractions with few cells were prepared using SMART-Seq v4 Ultra Low Input. Study-wide results and caveats: Post-booster samples contained most primary-vaccination clones (approximately 96% CD4, about 90% CD8).

The ends were cut back, 7 bases at V and 0 bases at J, with 10 bases in the middle. The germline V gene encodes CDR1 MDHEN and CDR2 SYDVKM. The CDR3 runs 14 residues. A single record per CDR3 protein comes from TCRdb applying MiXCR to the 5' RACE reads. The sample carries approximately 300,000 distinct CDR3 sequences, over 10% recorded once. For this clonotype: Its specificity is not known.

The V and J genes are TRBV28 and TRBJ1-3, with D possibly TRBD1 on 5 matching bases. The material was CD4+ T cells sorted from PBMCs, obtained 45 days after the yellow fever booster vaccination. The clonotype was recovered from a man aged 25-45 years who received the YFV17D yellow fever vaccine. CDR3 bases: TGTGCCAGCATTGCAAGGGGCTCTGGAAACACCATATATTTT. Its translation: CASIARGSGNTIYF. The whole variable domain, filled in from reference TRBV28 and TRBJ1-3, reads DVKVTQSSRYLVKRTGEKVFLECVQDMDHENMFWYRQDPGLGLRLIYFSYDVKMKEKGDIPEGYSVSREKKERFSLILESASTNQTSMYLCASIARGSGNTIYFGEGSWLTVV.